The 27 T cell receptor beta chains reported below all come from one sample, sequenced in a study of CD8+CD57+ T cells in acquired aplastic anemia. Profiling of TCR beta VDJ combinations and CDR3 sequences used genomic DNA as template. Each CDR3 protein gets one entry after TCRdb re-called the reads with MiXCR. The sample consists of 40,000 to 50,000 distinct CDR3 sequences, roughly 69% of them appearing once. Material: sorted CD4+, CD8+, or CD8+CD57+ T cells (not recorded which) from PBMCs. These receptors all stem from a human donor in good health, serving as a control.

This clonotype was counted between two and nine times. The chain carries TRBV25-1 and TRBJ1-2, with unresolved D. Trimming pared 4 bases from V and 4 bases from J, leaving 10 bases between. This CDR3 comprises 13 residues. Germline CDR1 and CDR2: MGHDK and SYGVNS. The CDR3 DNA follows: TGTGCCAGCAGTGGTGTCGGCTTCTATGGCTACACCTTC. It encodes CASSGVGFYGYTF.

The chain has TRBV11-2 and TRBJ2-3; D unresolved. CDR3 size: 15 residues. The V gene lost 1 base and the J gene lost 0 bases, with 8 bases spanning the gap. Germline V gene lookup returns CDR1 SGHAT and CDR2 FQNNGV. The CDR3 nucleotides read TGTGCCAGCAGCTTAGGGGTGGGGAGCACAGATACGCAGTATTTT. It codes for CASSLGVGSTDTQYF.

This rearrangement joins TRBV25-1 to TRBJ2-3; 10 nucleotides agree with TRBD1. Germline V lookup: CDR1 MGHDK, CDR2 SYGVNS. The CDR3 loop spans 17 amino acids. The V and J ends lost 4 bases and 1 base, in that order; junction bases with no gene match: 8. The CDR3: CASSAGTGAEGTDTQYF. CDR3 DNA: TGTGCCAGCAGTGCAGGGACAGGGGCAGAAGGCACAGATACGCAGTATTTT.

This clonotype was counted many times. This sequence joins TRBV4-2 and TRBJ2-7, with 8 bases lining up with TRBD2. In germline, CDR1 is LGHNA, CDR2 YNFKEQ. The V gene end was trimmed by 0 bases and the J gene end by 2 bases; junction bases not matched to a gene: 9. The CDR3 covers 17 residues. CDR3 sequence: CASSQDKAERGTYEQYF. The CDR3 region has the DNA TGTGCCAGCAGCCAAGATAAGGCAGAGCGGGGGACCTACGAGCAGTACTTC.

The CDR3 protein is CASSGGASSYNEQFF. CDR3 nucleotide sequence: TGTGCCAGCAGTGGTGGGGCTTCCTCCTACAATGAGCAGTTCTTC. V and J are TRBV25-1 and TRBJ2-1; D perhaps matches TRBD1 (5 bases). From germline, CDR1 is MGHDK and CDR2 SYGVNS. The CDR3 sequence is 15 residues long. Trimming took off 4 bases at V and 0 bases at J, with 10 bases between the two ends.

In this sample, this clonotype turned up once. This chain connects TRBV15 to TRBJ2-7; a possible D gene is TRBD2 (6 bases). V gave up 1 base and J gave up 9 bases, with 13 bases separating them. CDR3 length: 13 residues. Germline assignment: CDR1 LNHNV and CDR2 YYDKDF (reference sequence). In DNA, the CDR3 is TGTGCCACCAGCAGAGGGGGGACTGCGGGGCAGTACTTC. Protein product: CATSRGGTAGQYF.

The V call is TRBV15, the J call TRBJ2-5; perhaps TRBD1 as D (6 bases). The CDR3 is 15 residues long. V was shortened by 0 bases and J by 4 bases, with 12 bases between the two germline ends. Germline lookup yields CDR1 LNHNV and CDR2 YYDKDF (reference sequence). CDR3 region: CATSRDSGEVETQYF. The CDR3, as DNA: TGTGCCACCAGCAGAGATTCAGGGGAAGTAGAGACCCAGTACTTC. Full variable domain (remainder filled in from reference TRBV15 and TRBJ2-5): DAMVIQNPRYQVTQFGKPVTLSCSQTLNHNVMYWYQQKSSQAPKLLFHYYDKDFNNEADTPDNFQSRRPNTSFCFLDIRSPGLGDTAMYLCATSRDSGEVETQYFGPGTRLLVL.

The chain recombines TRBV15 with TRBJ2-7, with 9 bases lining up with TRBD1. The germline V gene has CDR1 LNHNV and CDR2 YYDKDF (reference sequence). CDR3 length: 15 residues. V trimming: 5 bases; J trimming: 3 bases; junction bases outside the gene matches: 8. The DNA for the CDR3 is TGTGCCACCAGCGTCGGGACAGGGATTGGCTACGAGCAGTACTTC. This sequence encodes CATSVGTGIGYEQYF.

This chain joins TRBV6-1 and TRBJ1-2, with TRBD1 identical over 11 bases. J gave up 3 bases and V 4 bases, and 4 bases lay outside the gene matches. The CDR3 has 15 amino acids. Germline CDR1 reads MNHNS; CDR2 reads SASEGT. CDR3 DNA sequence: TGTGCCAGCAGTGGGACAGGGGGCGATTACTATGGCTACACCTTC. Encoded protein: CASSGTGGDYYGYTF.

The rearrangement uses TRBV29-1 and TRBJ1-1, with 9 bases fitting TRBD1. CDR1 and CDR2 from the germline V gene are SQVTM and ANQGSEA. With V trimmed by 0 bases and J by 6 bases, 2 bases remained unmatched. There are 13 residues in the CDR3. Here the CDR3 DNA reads TGCAGCGTTGAAGAGGACAGGGGTCCTGAAGCTTTCTTT. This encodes CSVEEDRGPEAFF.

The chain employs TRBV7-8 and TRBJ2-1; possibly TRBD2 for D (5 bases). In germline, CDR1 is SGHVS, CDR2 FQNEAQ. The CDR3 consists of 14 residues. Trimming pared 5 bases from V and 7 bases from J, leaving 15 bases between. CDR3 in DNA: TGTGCCAGCAGCCCCTTTATCCAGCGGAATGAGCAGTTCTTC. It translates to CASSPFIQRNEQFF.

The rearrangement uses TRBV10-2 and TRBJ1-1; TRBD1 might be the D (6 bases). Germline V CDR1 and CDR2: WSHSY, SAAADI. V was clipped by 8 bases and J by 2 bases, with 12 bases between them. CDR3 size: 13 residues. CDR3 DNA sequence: TGCGCCAGCGCGGGACAACCAAACACTGAAGCTTTCTTT. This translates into CASAGQPNTEAFF.

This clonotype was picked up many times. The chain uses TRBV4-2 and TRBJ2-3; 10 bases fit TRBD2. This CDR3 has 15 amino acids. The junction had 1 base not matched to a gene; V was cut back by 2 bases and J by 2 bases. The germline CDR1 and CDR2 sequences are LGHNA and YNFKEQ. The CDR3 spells CASSQTSGNTDTQYF. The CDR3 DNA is TGTGCCAGCAGCCAAACTAGCGGGAACACAGATACGCAGTATTTT.

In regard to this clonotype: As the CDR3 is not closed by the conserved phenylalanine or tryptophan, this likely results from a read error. CDR3 residues: CASSQRLADSYEQYL. The DNA for the CDR3 is TGCGCCAGCAGCCAAAGACTAGCGGATTCCTACGAGCAGTACCTC. V and J are TRBV4-1 and TRBJ2-7, with 9 bases lining up with TRBD2. The ends lost 2 bases at V and 1 base at J; junction bases unmatched: 3. This CDR3 is built from 15 residues. CDR1 and CDR2 from the germline V gene are MGHRA and YSYEKL.

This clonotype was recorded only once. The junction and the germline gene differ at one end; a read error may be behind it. The CDR3 sequence is CASSLASSNEQFF. CDR3 bases: TGTGCTAGCAGCTTAGCCTCTAGCAATGAGCAGTTCTTC. The chain employs TRBV7-6 and TRBJ2-1, with D unclear. CDR3 length equals 13 residues. Germline lookup yields CDR1 SGHVS and CDR2 FNYEAQ.

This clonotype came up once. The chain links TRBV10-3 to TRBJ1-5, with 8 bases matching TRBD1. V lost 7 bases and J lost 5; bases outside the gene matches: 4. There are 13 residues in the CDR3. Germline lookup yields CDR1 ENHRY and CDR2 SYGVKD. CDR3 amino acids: CAINADRDQPQHF. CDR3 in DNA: TGTGCCATCAACGCGGACAGGGATCAGCCCCAGCATTTT.

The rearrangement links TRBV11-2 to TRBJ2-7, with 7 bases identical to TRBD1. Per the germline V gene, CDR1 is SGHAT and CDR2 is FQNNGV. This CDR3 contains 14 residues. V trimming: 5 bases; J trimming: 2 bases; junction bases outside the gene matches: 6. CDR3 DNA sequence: TGTGCCAGCAGCCTGATGACAGGGACCTACGAGCAGTACGTC. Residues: CASSLMTGTYEQYV.

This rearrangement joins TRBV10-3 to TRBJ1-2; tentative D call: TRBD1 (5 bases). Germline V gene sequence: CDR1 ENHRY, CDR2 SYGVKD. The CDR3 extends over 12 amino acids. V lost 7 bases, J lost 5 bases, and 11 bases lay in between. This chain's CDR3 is CAITQQGYGYTF. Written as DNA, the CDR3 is TGTGCCATCACTCAGCAGGGATATGGCTACACCTTC.

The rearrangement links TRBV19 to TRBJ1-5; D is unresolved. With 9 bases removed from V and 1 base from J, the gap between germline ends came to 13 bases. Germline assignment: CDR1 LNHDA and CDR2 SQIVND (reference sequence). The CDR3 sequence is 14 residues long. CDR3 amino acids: CASQPAWSNQPQHF. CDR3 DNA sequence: TGTGCCAGCCAACCGGCGTGGAGCAATCAGCCCCAGCATTTT.

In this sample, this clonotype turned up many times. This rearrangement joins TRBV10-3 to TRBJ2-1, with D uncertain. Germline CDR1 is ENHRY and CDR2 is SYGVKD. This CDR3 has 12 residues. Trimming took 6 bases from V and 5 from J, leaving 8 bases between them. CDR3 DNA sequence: TGTGCCATCAGAGGTCAGAACAATGAGCAGTTCTTC. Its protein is CAIRGQNNEQFF.

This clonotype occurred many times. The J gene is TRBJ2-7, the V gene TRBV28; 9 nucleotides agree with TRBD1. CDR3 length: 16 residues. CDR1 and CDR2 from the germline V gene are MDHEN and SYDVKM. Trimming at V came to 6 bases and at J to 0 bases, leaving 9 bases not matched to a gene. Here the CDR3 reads CASSPEDRGSSYEQYF. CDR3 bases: TGTGCCAGCAGCCCTGAGGACAGGGGAAGCTCCTACGAGCAGTACTTC.

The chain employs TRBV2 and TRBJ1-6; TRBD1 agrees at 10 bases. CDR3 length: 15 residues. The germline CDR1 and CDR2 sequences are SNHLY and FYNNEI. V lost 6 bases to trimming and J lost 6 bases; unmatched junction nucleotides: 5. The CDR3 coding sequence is TGTGCCAGCAGCGGACAGGGGGGGAGTAATTCACCCCTCCACTTT. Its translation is CASSGQGGSNSPLHF.

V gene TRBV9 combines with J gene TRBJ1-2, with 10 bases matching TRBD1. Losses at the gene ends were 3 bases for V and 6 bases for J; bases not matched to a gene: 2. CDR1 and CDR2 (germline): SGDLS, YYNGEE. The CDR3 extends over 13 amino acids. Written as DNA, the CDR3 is TGTGCCAGCAGCGGACAGGGGGCAAATGGCTACACCTTC. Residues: CASSGQGANGYTF.

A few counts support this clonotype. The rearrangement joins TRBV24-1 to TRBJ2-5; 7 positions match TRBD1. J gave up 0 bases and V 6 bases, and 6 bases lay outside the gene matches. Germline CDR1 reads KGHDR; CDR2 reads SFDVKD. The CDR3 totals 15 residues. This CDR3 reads CATSTGDGDQETQYF. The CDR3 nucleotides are TGTGCCACCAGTACAGGGGATGGGGACCAAGAGACCCAGTACTTC.

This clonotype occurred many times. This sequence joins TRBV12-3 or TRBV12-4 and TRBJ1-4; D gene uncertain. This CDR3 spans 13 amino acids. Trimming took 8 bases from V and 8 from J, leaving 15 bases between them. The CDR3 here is CASVRAMEEKLFF. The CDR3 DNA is TGTGCCAGCGTTCGGGCAATGGAAGAAAAACTGTTTTTT.

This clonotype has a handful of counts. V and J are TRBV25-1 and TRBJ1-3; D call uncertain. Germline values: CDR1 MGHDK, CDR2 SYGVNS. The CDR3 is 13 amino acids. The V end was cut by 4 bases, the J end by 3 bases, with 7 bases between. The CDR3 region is CASSGGNGNTIYF. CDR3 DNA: TGTGCCAGCAGTGGCGGGAATGGAAACACCATATATTTT.

This CDR3 reads CASSEGRITGGTYEQYF. The CDR3 DNA sequence: TGTGCCAGCAGTGAAGGCCGGATCACAGGGGGCACCTACGAGCAGTACTTC. The V gene is TRBV25-1, the J gene TRBJ2-7; 9 bases are shared with TRBD1. The CDR3 runs 17 residues. CDR1 MGHDK and CDR2 SYGVNS come from the germline V gene. Trimming took 2 bases from V and 2 from J; bases not matched to a gene: 10.